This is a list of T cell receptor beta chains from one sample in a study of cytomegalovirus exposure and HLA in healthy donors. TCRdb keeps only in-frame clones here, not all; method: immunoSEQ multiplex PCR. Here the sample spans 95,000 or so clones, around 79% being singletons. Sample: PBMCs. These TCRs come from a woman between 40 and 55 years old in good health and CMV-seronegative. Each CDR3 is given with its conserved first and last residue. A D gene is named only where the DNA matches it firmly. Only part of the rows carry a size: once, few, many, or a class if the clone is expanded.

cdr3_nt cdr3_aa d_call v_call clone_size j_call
TGTGCCAGCAGCTCTTCCAGTCTTTACTCTGGAAACACCATATATTTT CASSSSSLYSGNTIYF - TRBV7-8 - TRBJ1-3
TGTGCCAGTAGTATCTCGAGGACGGGGGTCCGGGAGCAGTACTTC CASSISRTGVREQYF - TRBV19 few TRBJ2-7
TGCGCCAGCAGCCCTCCCGGGTACGACAATGAGCAGTTCTTC CASSPPGYDNEQFF - TRBV4-1 few TRBJ2-1
TGTGCCAGCAGCGTCATGCTAGCGCCGACCCAGTACTTC CASSVMLAPTQYF - TRBV9 - TRBJ2-5
TGTGCCAGCAGTGATTGGGGGCGCATTAGCACAGATACGCAGTATTTT CASSDWGRISTDTQYF - TRBV25-1 - TRBJ2-3
TGCGCCAGCAGGCCCCGGACTAGCGGGAACAATGAGCAGTTCTTC CASRPRTSGNNEQFF TRBD2 TRBV5-1 - TRBJ2-1
TGCAGCGTTGGTCCCGGCGGGAACACTGAAGCTTTCTTT CSVGPGGNTEAFF - TRBV29-1 - TRBJ1-1
TGCAGCGTTGCTACAGGGGAGTGGACTGAAGCTTTCTTT CSVATGEWTEAFF TRBD1 TRBV29-1 - TRBJ1-1
TGTGCCAGCAGCTTAGATGCGGGGGGGTACAATGAGCAGTTCTTC CASSLDAGGYNEQFF TRBD2 TRBV7-7 - TRBJ2-1
TGTGCCAGCACCCCGACAGGATACTCTGGAAACACCATATATTTT CASTPTGYSGNTIYF - TRBV6-5 - TRBJ1-3
TGTGCCAGCAGCTTAGAGGGGGCGGACACTGAAGCTTTCTTT CASSLEGADTEAFF TRBD1 TRBV7-3 - TRBJ1-1
TGTGCCACCAGCAGAAACCCAGGGACTGGCACAGATACGCAGTATTTT CATSRNPGTGTDTQYF - TRBV15 - TRBJ2-3
TGTGCCAGCAGCCCTACGTCCACTGAAGCTTTCTTT CASSPTSTEAFF - TRBV7-8 - TRBJ1-1
TGTGCCAGCAGGCTAACAGGGGATGGGACTGAAGCTTTCTTT CASRLTGDGTEAFF TRBD1 TRBV2 few TRBJ1-1
TGTGCCAGCAGCACCGACAGGTCCCCCGATCAGCCCCAGCATTTT CASSTDRSPDQPQHF - TRBV6-5 - TRBJ1-5
TGTGCCAGCAGTTTTTTGGGACAGGGACCCTATGGCTACACCTTC CASSFLGQGPYGYTF TRBD1 TRBV2 once TRBJ1-2
TGTGCCTGGGGACAGGGGGCTGGAAACACCATATATTTT CAWGQGAGNTIYF TRBD1 TRBV30 - TRBJ1-3
TGTGCCAGCTCGTTTGGCCCCTCCTACGAGCAGTACTTC CASSFGPSYEQYF - TRBV9 - TRBJ2-7
TGTGCTAGTGGTTTGGAAGTTTCGGGGGGACCGACGGAGACCCAGTACTTC CASGLEVSGGPTETQYF TRBD2 TRBV12-5 once TRBJ2-5
TGTGCCAGCAGCTTCTCCCAGGGTGATAATTCACCCCTCCACTTT CASSFSQGDNSPLHF - TRBV11-2 - TRBJ1-6
TGTGCCAGTAGTTTCCGGACAGGGACGAACTATGGCTACACCTTC CASSFRTGTNYGYTF TRBD1 TRBV19 - TRBJ1-2
TGTGCCAGCAGTTTACTACAGGGGCGGGACGGTGAGCAGTTCTTC CASSLLQGRDGEQFF - TRBV27 few TRBJ2-1
TGTGCCAGCAGCCCAAAGACAGGGATGCCCCAAAAATCAGCTAACTATGGCTACACCTTC CASSPKTGMPQKSANYGYTF TRBD1 TRBV9 - TRBJ1-2
TGCGCCAGCAGCTACGAGAGCGAGTATGGCTACACCTTC CASSYESEYGYTF - TRBV4-1 - TRBJ1-2
TGTGCCACCAGCACTGCTCGGGGAGCCAATGAGCAGTTCTTC CATSTARGANEQFF - TRBV15 - TRBJ2-1
TGTGCCAGTAGCTCAACAGGGGGCGCGGGAGCTTTCTTT CASSSTGGAGAFF TRBD1 TRBV19 - TRBJ1-1
TGCGCCAGCAGCCAAGAGACACATCCCTCTGGAAACACCATATATTTT CASSQETHPSGNTIYF - TRBV4-1 - TRBJ1-3
TGTGCCAGCAGTTTCCGACCGACTACGGAGCTGTTTTTT CASSFRPTTELFF - TRBV27 - TRBJ2-2
TGTGCCAGCAGCTTTTCAGGGGGTGGTGGCTACACCTTC CASSFSGGGGYTF TRBD1 TRBV11-1 - TRBJ1-2
TGTGCCAGTAGTTCCCGGGACAGTAAGCAGTACTTC CASSSRDSKQYF TRBD1 TRBV19 - TRBJ2-7
TGCAGTGTCTTCATGCAGACTGAAGCTTTCTTT CSVFMQTEAFF - TRBV20-1 once TRBJ1-1
TGTGCCAGCAGCGCAAGCGGGGGGTCGGAGACCCAGTACTTC CASSASGGSETQYF TRBD2 TRBV9 - TRBJ2-5
TGTGCCAGCAGCTATGGGACAGACTCCTACGAGCAGTACTTC CASSYGTDSYEQYF TRBD1 TRBV11-2 - TRBJ2-7
TGTGCCAGCAGCGTAAGCGTCGGCCGGAGCTCTGGAAACACCATATATTTT CASSVSVGRSSGNTIYF - TRBV9 - TRBJ1-3
TGTGCCAGCAGCGTACCCCCAGGGGGCGAGGAAGCTTTCTTT CASSVPPGGEEAFF TRBD1 TRBV9 few TRBJ1-1
TGCGCCAGCAGCTTGGTGTTCTCTAGCTCCTACAATGAGCAGTTCTTC CASSLVFSSSYNEQFF - TRBV5-1 - TRBJ2-1
TGCGCCAGCAGCCATCCGGCTAAACAGGGGAAGCTCGCTTATTATGGCTACACCTTC CASSHPAKQGKLAYYGYTF TRBD1 TRBV4-1 - TRBJ1-2
TGTGCCAGCAGCTTAGAGACAGCGAACACTGAAGCTTTCTTT CASSLETANTEAFF - TRBV7-9 - TRBJ1-1